These 25 T cell receptor beta chains share one sample of origin, sequenced in a study of blood T cell repertoires in COVID-19 (dated by TCRdb to 2020 to 2021). Libraries were constructed by the immunoSEQ multiplex PCR assay. TCRdb obtained this table from immuneACCESS and retained in-frame rearrangements with V and J assigned. These tables miss some clones; where compared with another copy, unresolved V genes account for less than half of the shortfall, and the remainder is unexplained. Across this sample there are about 140,000 clones, with about four fifths seen only once. 1.6% of the sample comes from the top ten. What was sequenced was PBMCs or T cells enriched from blood (not recorded which). These receptors were taken from a woman aged 18-35 years who had been exposed to COVID-19.

This clone was recorded once. The chain employs TRBV5-4 and TRBJ2-7, with a weak D call TRBD1 (6 bases). The CDR3 contains 13 residues. The germline V and J ends were trimmed by 1 base and 6 bases, with 11 bases remaining between them. The germline V gene encodes CDR1 SGHNT and CDR2 YYREEE (reference sequence). DNA for the CDR3: TGTGCCAGCAGCTTGACAGGGTCAGGCGAGCAGTACTTC. Protein: CASSLTGSGEQYF.

The rearrangement links TRBV27 to TRBJ1-4; TRBD1 matches at 11 bases. The CDR3 has 15 residues. With 5 bases clipped from V and 11 bases from J, the junction kept 10 bases outside the gene matches. CDR1 MNHEY and CDR2 SMNVEV come from the germline V gene (reference sequence). The CDR3 DNA is TGTGCCAGCAGTCCCCACGGACAGGGGGCTTTTAAACTGTTTTTT. It is translated as CASSPHGQGAFKLFF.

The chain has TRBV5-6 and TRBJ1-2; D possibly corresponds to TRBD1 (5 bases). V shed 1 base and J shed 6 bases, with 10 bases lying between them. Germline V CDR1 and CDR2: SGHDT, YYEEEE. The CDR3 totals 13 residues. The CDR3 loop is CASSLSPRDGYTF. DNA for the CDR3: TGTGCCAGCAGCTTGTCCCCCAGGGATGGCTACACCTTC.

The genes are TRBV28 and TRBJ2-5, with 8 positions matching TRBD1. The length of the CDR3 is 17 residues. Germline V gives CDR1 MDHEN, CDR2 SYDVKM. With V trimmed by 5 bases and J by 5 bases, 16 bases remained unmatched. CDR3 residues: CASSGQWTGLVMETQYF. CDR3 nucleotides: TGTGCCAGCAGTGGCCAGTGGACAGGGTTAGTTATGGAGACCCAGTACTTC.

The rearrangement joins TRBV19 to TRBJ2-1; possible D gene TRBD1, 5 bases. Germline V lookup: CDR1 LNHDA, CDR2 SQIVND (reference sequence). The length of the CDR3 is 12 residues. V lost 4 bases and J 10 bases, leaving 11 bases between the germline ends. CDR3 residues: CASSTSGKEQFF. The CDR3 coding sequence is TGTGCCAGTAGTACCTCAGGGAAGGAGCAGTTCTTC.

V and J are TRBV5-1 and TRBJ1-1, with 12 bases fitting TRBD1. The CDR3 length is 21 residues. V was pared by 4 bases and J by 0 bases, with 19 bases of the junction left unmatched. CDR1 and CDR2 from the germline V gene are SGHRS and YFSETQ. The CDR3 coding sequence is TGCGCCAGCAGCCTCCTAAGGGGACAGGGGGCTTTTCCCGCCCTGAACACTGAAGCTTTCTTT. Translation gives CASSLLRGQGAFPALNTEAFF.

The V call is TRBV6-6, the J call TRBJ1-2; the match to TRBD1 covers 7 bases. Germline V gene data show CDR1 as MNHNY and CDR2 as SVGAGI (reference sequence). J was trimmed by 5 bases and V by 5 bases; bases with no gene match: 8. The length of the CDR3 is 14 residues. The DNA of the CDR3 is TGTGCCAGCAGTCTTAACGGACAGGATTATGGCTACACCTTC. Translation gives CASSLNGQDYGYTF.

This sequence joins TRBV28 and TRBJ2-1, with 10 bases lining up with TRBD2. Trimming removed 9 bases from V and 2 bases from J; junction bases left unmatched: 4. Germline CDR1 reads MDHEN; CDR2 reads SYDVKM. The CDR3 runs to 14 residues. The CDR3 here is CASITSGAYNEQFF. The CDR3 DNA follows: TGTGCCAGTATCACTAGCGGGGCCTACAATGAGCAGTTCTTC.

The J gene is TRBJ2-1, the V gene TRBV15; TRBD2 matches at 11 bases. The CDR3 covers 16 residues. Germline V gene sequence: CDR1 LNHNV, CDR2 YYDKDF (reference sequence). V lost 3 bases, J lost 8 bases, and 9 bases stayed unmatched. CDR3: CATSSPLAGVMDEQFF. The CDR3, as DNA: TGTGCCACCAGCAGTCCACTAGCGGGAGTAATGGATGAGCAGTTCTTC.

CDR3 sequence reads: CASSLTGGSPLHF. The CDR3 region has the DNA TGTGCCAGCAGCTTAACCGGGGGATCACCCCTCCACTTT. The chain carries TRBV7-2 and TRBJ1-6; possible D gene TRBD1, 5 bases. V shed 2 bases and J shed 10 bases, with 9 bases lying between them. The CDR3 runs to 13 residues. Germline loops: CDR1 SGHTA, CDR2 FQGNSA.

The V and J genes are TRBV19 and TRBJ1-2, with TRBD1 as a possible D gene (5 bases). The CDR3 spans 13 residues. The V end was cut by 4 bases, the J end by 5 bases, with 11 bases between. Germline V gives CDR1 LNHDA, CDR2 SQIVND (reference sequence). The chain's CDR3 is CASSTTDRYGYTF. The CDR3 nucleotides are TGTGCCAGTAGTACCACAGACAGATATGGCTACACCTTC.

The rearrangement links TRBV29-1 to TRBJ1-1, with unresolved D. With 7 bases removed from V and 4 bases from J, the gap between germline ends came to 25 bases. Per germline, CDR1 SQVTM and CDR2 ANQGSEA. The CDR3 has 16 residues. The CDR3 loop is CSAVYGGSKLGTEAFF. The CDR3 DNA sequence: TGCAGCGCCGTATATGGAGGCTCAAAACTGGGCACTGAAGCTTTCTTT.

V gene TRBV6-1 combines with J gene TRBJ1-5, with a possible D match to TRBD1 (6 bases). Trimming took 0 bases from V and 4 from J, leaving 10 bases between them. CDR1 MNHNS and CDR2 SASEGT come from the germline V gene. The CDR3 contains 15 residues. The CDR3 region has the DNA TGTGCCAGCAGTGAAGCGCCAAGGGGGAATCAGCCCCAGCATTTT. Residues: CASSEAPRGNQPQHF.

The rearrangement links TRBV11-3 to TRBJ2-3, with no clear D. Germline loops: CDR1 SGHNT, CDR2 YENEEA. Trimming took off 0 bases at V and 7 bases at J, with 14 bases between the two ends. The CDR3 runs 15 residues. CDR3 sequence (DNA): TGTGCCAGCAGCTTAGAGCCGGGTCCCGTCCATACGCAGTATTTT. This sequence encodes CASSLEPGPVHTQYF.

CDR3 nucleotide sequence: TGTGCCACCCGAGGCGGGGGCGTCGACGAGCAGTACTTC. Residues: CATRGGGVDEQYF. The chain couples TRBV7-9 to TRBJ2-7; D perhaps matches TRBD2 (7 bases). Germline V lookup: CDR1 SEHNR, CDR2 FQNEAQ (reference sequence). This CDR3 has 13 amino acids. Trimming took off 10 bases at V and 5 bases at J, with 18 bases between the two ends.

DNA for the CDR3: TGTGCTAGTGGTTACGGTCAGCCCCAGCATTTT. It encodes CASGYGQPQHF. V and J are TRBV12-5 and TRBJ1-5; no reliable D call. The germline V gene encodes CDR1 LGHNT and CDR2 FRNRAP. This CDR3 region has 11 residues. Between the trimmed V and J ends, which lost 4 bases and 6 bases, there was a span of 4 bases.

The chain has TRBV5-1 and TRBJ1-3; 8 bases line up with TRBD1. V was pared by 4 bases and J by 4 bases, with 7 bases of the junction left unmatched. The CDR3 is 15 residues long. The germline gives CDR1 SGHRS, CDR2 YFSETQ. Here the CDR3 DNA reads TGCGCCAGCAGCCCCAGGACAGGGCGCGGAAACACCATATATTTT. This sequence encodes CASSPRTGRGNTIYF. The entire variable domain, with the rest obtained from reference TRBV5-1 and TRBJ1-3, is as follows: KAGVTQTPRYLIKTRGQQVTLSCSPISGHRSVSWYQQTPGQGLQFLFEYFSETQRNKGNFPGRFSGRQFSNSRSEMNVSTLELGDSALYLCASSPRTGRGNTIYFGEGSWLTVV.

The V call is TRBV19, the J call TRBJ1-2; 8 bases align to TRBD1. Germline trimming cut 5 bases from V and 7 bases from J; bases unmatched to any gene: 9. The CDR3 contains 14 residues. CDR1 and CDR2 from the germline V gene are LNHDA and SQIVND (reference sequence). The CDR3 DNA reads as TGTGCCAGTAGTCCAAGGACAGGGAGAGGTGGCTACACCTTC. Amino acids: CASSPRTGRGGYTF.

The chain employs TRBV10-3 and TRBJ1-4; D gene ambiguous. This CDR3 is 14 amino acids long. Germline values: CDR1 ENHRY, CDR2 SYGVKD. The V end was cut by 0 bases, the J end by 5 bases, with 7 bases between. The CDR3, as DNA: TGTGCCATCAGTGAGTCACAGCGGAATGAAAAACTGTTTTTT. Encoded protein: CAISESQRNEKLFF.

V and J are TRBV7-9 and TRBJ2-1; D gene ambiguous. CDR3 length: 15 amino acids. CDR1 and CDR2 (germline): SEHNR, FQNEAQ (reference sequence). The germline V and J ends were trimmed by 1 base and 8 bases, with 15 bases remaining between them. CDR3 protein: CASSLGVQVAYEQFF. DNA of the CDR3: TGTGCCAGCAGCTTAGGGGTTCAAGTAGCCTATGAGCAGTTCTTC.

The rearrangement uses TRBV5-8 and TRBJ2-5; 8 bases are shared with TRBD2. Germline V gene lookup returns CDR1 SGHTS and CDR2 YDEGEE. The CDR3 has 16 residues. The V gene end was trimmed by 4 bases and the J gene end by 1 base; junction bases not matched to a gene: 9. The CDR3 bases are TGTGCCAGCAGCCACGGACTAGCAGTCATCCAAGAGACCCAGTACTTC. It yields the protein CASSHGLAVIQETQYF. Full variable domain (missing parts from reference TRBV5-8 and TRBJ2-5): EAGVTQSPTHLIKTRGQQATLRCSPISGHTSVYWYQQALGLGLQFLLWYDEGEERNRGNFPPRFSGRQFPNYSSELNVNALELEDSALYLCASSHGLAVIQETQYFGPGTRLLVL.

This clone was counted a single time. The chain is built from TRBV27 and TRBJ2-2; perhaps TRBD2 as D (6 bases). The germline V and J ends were trimmed by 5 bases and 5 bases, with 12 bases remaining between them. The CDR3 is 14 amino acids. The germline gives CDR1 MNHEY, CDR2 SMNVEV (reference sequence). CDR3 in amino acids: CASSQSGFTGELFF. CDR3 coding DNA: TGTGCCAGCAGTCAGAGCGGGTTTACCGGGGAGCTGTTTTTT.

CDR3 DNA: TGTGCCAGCAGTTTAGATAGGAGGGGAGAAGCTTTCTTT. The encoded protein is CASSLDRRGEAFF. This chain uses TRBV28 with TRBJ1-1; D might be TRBD1 (5 bases). The CDR3 runs 13 residues. V lost 2 bases to trimming and J lost 8 bases, with 12 bases between them. CDR1 is MDHEN, CDR2 SYDVKM, per germline.

The chain couples TRBV6-2 or TRBV6-3 to TRBJ2-1; D possibly corresponds to TRBD2 (6 bases). Trimming took off 2 bases at V and 0 bases at J, with 23 bases between the two ends. Germline V gives CDR1 MNHEY, CDR2 SVGEGT. This CDR3 is built from 20 residues. CDR3 sequence reads: CASSYLGSIRRGSSYNEQFF. For the CDR3, the DNA is TGTGCCAGCAGTTACCTGGGTTCGATTCGGCGGGGCAGCTCCTACAATGAGCAGTTCTTC.

The CDR3 DNA reads as TGTGCCAGCAGTTTATTAAGTTTTCGGGCGGGAGGGCAAGATACGCAGTATTTT. The encoded protein is CASSLLSFRAGGQDTQYF. V gene TRBV28 combines with J gene TRBJ2-3; 9 bases line up with TRBD2. The CDR3 runs to 18 residues. Germline V lookup: CDR1 MDHEN, CDR2 SYDVKM. Trimming took 1 base from V and 5 from J; bases not matched to a gene: 13.